Presented here are 27 T cell receptor beta chains from one specimen sequenced in a study of OX40 agonist ivuxolimab in advanced cancers. Clones were read by immunoSEQ multiplex PCR, and TCRdb kept only the in-frame ones, dropping some. The data show 40,000 to 45,000 clones, 70% to 90% seen once. The source was CD4+ or CD8+ T cells sorted from blood, collected in a trial of the OX40 agonist ivuxolimab. These receptors all come from an adult with an advanced solid tumor such as melanoma, head and neck, liver or kidney cancer.

This clone came up once. CDR3: CASSKWTSANTGELFF. CDR3 sequence (DNA): TGTGCCAGCAGTAAATGGACTAGCGCGAACACCGGGGAGCTGTTTTTT. The V gene is TRBV27, the J gene TRBJ2-2; 9 bases are shared with TRBD2. From germline, CDR1 is MNHEY and CDR2 SMNVEV (reference sequence). V was pared by 5 bases and J by 0 bases, with 4 bases of the junction left unmatched. The length of the CDR3 is 16 residues.

The CDR3 DNA sequence: TGTGCCAGCAGAGTAAAGGGGCCGAGGGTCACTGAAGCTTTCTTT. Encoded protein: CASRVKGPRVTEAFF. This chain uses TRBV6-5 with TRBJ1-1; D is perhaps TRBD1 (5 bases). This CDR3 is 15 amino acids long. Trimming stripped 6 bases from V and 4 bases from J, with 18 bases between. Per the germline V gene, CDR1 is MNHEY and CDR2 is SVGAGI.

The rearrangement joins TRBV7-3 to TRBJ2-5; D is uncertain. Looked up from germline, CDR1 is SGHTA and CDR2 is FQGTGA. The CDR3 contains 15 residues. The V end lost 0 bases, the J end lost 5 bases, and 13 bases lay between the germline ends. CDR3 in DNA: TGTGCCAGCAGCTTAACAACTACGGTTGGGGAGACCCAGTACTTC. It encodes CASSLTTTVGETQYF.

The J gene is TRBJ2-7, the V gene TRBV29-1; 13 nucleotides match TRBD2. The germline V gene has CDR1 SQVTM and CDR2 ANQGSEA. CDR3 length equals 13 residues. V lost 5 bases, J lost 7 bases, and 5 bases stayed unmatched. The CDR3 DNA is TGCAGCGTTAGACTAGCGGGGGGAGGGGAGCAGTACTTC. Translation gives CSVRLAGGGEQYF.

The chain is built from TRBV30 and TRBJ2-1; 8 bases line up with TRBD2. Trimming removed 3 bases from V and 8 bases from J; junction bases left unmatched: 9. CDR1 and CDR2 (germline): GTSNPN, SVGIG (reference sequence). The CDR3 has 14 amino acids. The CDR3 spells CAWRPSGSRDEQFF. CDR3 nucleotides: TGTGCCTGGAGACCAAGCGGGAGTAGGGATGAGCAGTTCTTC. Drawing the rest from reference TRBV30 and TRBJ2-1, the complete variable domain is SQTIHQWPATLVQPVGSPLSLECTVEGTSNPNLYWYRQAAGRGLQLLFYSVGIGQISSEVPQNLSASRPQDRQFILSSKKLLLSDSGFYLCAWRPSGSRDEQFFGPGTRLTVL.

This clone was seen once. The chain combines TRBV15 with TRBJ2-5; D remains ambiguous. The tail of the sequence fits TRBJ2-7 better, so the J call may be wrong. The CDR3 has 14 residues. CDR1 LNHNV and CDR2 YYDKDF come from the germline V gene (reference sequence). This chain's CDR3 is CATSKEKGWGEQYF. The CDR3 nucleotides read TGTGCCACCAGCAAAGAGAAAGGGTGGGGCGAGCAGTACTTC.

This clone has more than one count but fewer than ten. The genes are TRBV16 and TRBJ2-1; weak D call: TRBD2 (6 bases). V lost 4 bases, J lost 4 bases, and 14 bases lay in between. Germline CDR1 and CDR2: KGHSY and FQNENV. CDR3 length: 15 residues. The CDR3 DNA reads as TGTGCCAGCAGCCGGAGGGACGGATCGTACAATGAGCAGTTCTTC. Its translation: CASSRRDGSYNEQFF.

The chain carries TRBV5-1 and TRBJ2-3; unclear D gene. The CDR3 covers 14 residues. Germline assignment: CDR1 SGHRS and CDR2 YFSETQ. V lost 5 bases and J lost 2, with 12 bases in between. CDR3 nucleotide sequence: TGCGCCAGCAGTACCGGCGGATACACAGATACGCAGTATTTT. Translating gives CASSTGGYTDTQYF.

The rearrangement uses TRBV2 and TRBJ2-1, with D perhaps matching TRBD2 (5 bases). Germline lookup yields CDR1 SNHLY and CDR2 FYNNEI. The V end was cut by 6 bases, the J end by 0 bases, with 9 bases between. This CDR3 is 14 amino acids long. CDR3 coding DNA: TGTGCCAGCAGCCTAGCTTTCTCCTACAATGAGCAGTTCTTC. Translating it yields CASSLAFSYNEQFF.

This sequence joins TRBV5-1 and TRBJ1-1; 7 nucleotides align to TRBD1. Per germline, CDR1 SGHRS and CDR2 YFSETQ. The CDR3 spans 15 residues. V was pared by 0 bases and J by 10 bases, with 12 bases of the junction left unmatched. The CDR3 protein is CASSLDPTGPLRAFF. CDR3 nucleotide sequence: TGCGCCAGCAGCTTGGATCCGACAGGGCCGCTGCGAGCTTTCTTT.

The chain has TRBV10-1 and TRBJ1-1, with TRBD1 as a possible D gene (5 bases). V lost 7 bases to trimming and J lost 1 base, with 16 bases between them. Germline V lookup: CDR1 WNHNN, CDR2 SYGVQD (reference sequence). This CDR3 is 15 amino acids long. The CDR3 nucleotides read TGCGCCAGCAAGAGAGGGGATAGACCGAACACTGAAGCTTTCTTT. It is translated as CASKRGDRPNTEAFF.

The rearrangement uses TRBV14 and TRBJ1-6; D call uncertain. V lost 0 bases, J lost 10 bases, and 19 bases lay in between. The CDR3 is 17 amino acids. From germline, CDR1 is SGHDN and CDR2 FVKESK. The CDR3 sequence: CASSQEGGGRLWSPLHF. CDR3 nucleotide sequence: TGTGCCAGCAGCCAAGAAGGTGGAGGGCGGCTTTGGTCACCCCTCCACTTT.

The V call is TRBV30, the J call TRBJ2-1; a weak D match, TRBD2 (6 bases). Trimming shortened V by 7 bases and J by 1 base, and 17 bases separated the two germline ends. The CDR3 has 15 residues. The germline CDR1 and CDR2 sequences are GTSNPN and SVGIG (reference sequence). The CDR3 region is CALTRDWTSYNEQFF. The CDR3 DNA reads as TGTGCCTTAACAAGGGACTGGACATCCTACAATGAGCAGTTCTTC. Looking up the rest from reference TRBV30 and TRBJ2-1 gives the full variable domain: SQTIHQWPATLVQPVGSPLSLECTVEGTSNPNLYWYRQAAGRGLQLLFYSVGIGQISSEVPQNLSASRPQDRQFILSSKKLLLSDSGFYLCALTRDWTSYNEQFFGPGTRLTVL.

The rearrangement joins TRBV18 to TRBJ2-7, with D maybe TRBD2 (5 bases). This CDR3 comprises 14 residues. The germline V gene has CDR1 KGHSH and CDR2 LQKENI. V lost 2 bases to trimming and J lost 7 bases, with 15 bases between them. CDR3 coding DNA: TGTGCCAGCTCACCAAGCGGAGGAGCCTCAGAGCAGTACTTC. This gives the protein CASSPSGGASEQYF.

The chain has TRBV7-2 and TRBJ2-2; no clear D. V lost 3 bases and J lost 5, with 16 bases in between. Germline V gene lookup returns CDR1 SGHTA and CDR2 FQGNSA. The CDR3 has 16 residues. The CDR3 spells CASSFEAVPLTGELFF. The CDR3 DNA sequence: TGTGCCAGCAGCTTTGAGGCCGTTCCCCTAACCGGGGAGCTGTTTTTT. The whole variable domain, remainder taken from reference TRBV7-2 and TRBJ2-2, is GAGVSQSPSNKVTEKGKDVELRCDPISGHTALYWYRQSLGQGLEFLIYFQGNSAPDKSGLPSDRFSAERTGGSVSTLTIQRTQQEDSAVYLCASSFEAVPLTGELFFGEGSRLTVL.

Relative to its sample, this clone is medium-sized. The chain uses TRBV19 and TRBJ2-4; D remains unclear. Germline V gives CDR1 LNHDA, CDR2 SQIVND (reference sequence). V was shortened by 5 bases and J by 2 bases, with 13 bases between the two germline ends. The CDR3 contains 15 residues. In DNA, the CDR3 is TGTGCCAGTAGTCCAGACACTTATTCCAAAAACATTCAGTACTTC. Protein sequence: CASSPDTYSKNIQYF.

The chain couples TRBV5-6 to TRBJ2-5, with 9 bases lining up with TRBD2. The CDR3 loop spans 15 amino acids. The trim removed 4 bases at V and 11 bases at J, leaving 15 bases unmatched. Germline V gene sequence: CDR1 SGHDT, CDR2 YYEEEE. Here the CDR3 DNA reads TGTGCCAGCAGCAGAGAGCGGGAGGCTCCCTGGGAGCAGTACTTC. Its translation: CASSREREAPWEQYF. Full variable domain (remainder filled in from reference TRBV5-6 and TRBJ2-5): DAGVTQSPTHLIKTRGQQVTLRCSPKSGHDTVSWYQQALGQGPQFIFQYYEEEERQRGNFPDRFSGHQFPNYSSELNVNALLLGDSALYLCASSREREAPWEQYFGPGTRLLVL.

J is TRBJ2-7 and V is TRBV27; D perhaps matches TRBD1 (6 bases). Germline V CDR1 and CDR2: MNHEY, SMNVEV (reference sequence). The CDR3 is made up of 14 amino acids. Deletions cut 7 bases from V and 1 base from J, with 14 bases between. The CDR3 region is CASNSQGSSYEQYF. The CDR3 DNA sequence: TGTGCCAGCAATAGTCAGGGGAGTTCCTACGAGCAGTACTTC.

The chain links TRBV11-2 to TRBJ2-3, with 14 nucleotides matching TRBD2. Losses at the gene ends were 1 base for V and 6 bases for J; bases not matched to a gene: 6. The germline V gene encodes CDR1 SGHAT and CDR2 FQNNGV. The CDR3 covers 17 residues. The chain's CDR3 is CASSLGRLAGGPDTQYF. The DNA of the CDR3 is TGTGCCAGCAGCTTAGGCCGACTAGCGGGAGGGCCGGATACGCAGTATTTT.

The chain is built from TRBV5-1 and TRBJ2-2; no reliable D call. This CDR3 has 15 residues. CDR1 and CDR2 (germline): SGHRS, YFSETQ. V dropped 4 bases and J dropped 1 base, with 11 bases sitting between them. CDR3 region: CASSPRSGNTGELFF. The CDR3 DNA reads as TGCGCCAGCAGCCCCCGGTCGGGGAACACCGGGGAGCTGTTTTTT.

This clone was observed a single time. A much larger clone is a single base away; this may be a read error. The genes are TRBV7-9 and TRBJ2-1, with D possibly TRBD1 on 5 matching bases. The CDR3 has 14 amino acids. With 5 bases removed from V and 6 bases from J, the gap between germline ends came to 14 bases. In germline, CDR1 is SEHNR, CDR2 FQNEAQ (reference sequence). In DNA, the CDR3 is TGTGCCAGCAGCAGATCGCAGGGCGGCAATGAGCAGTTCTTC. Translation gives CASSRSQGGNEQFF.

This clone was observed a handful of times. The chain has TRBV21-1 and TRBJ2-7; TRBD1, the table's D call, lacks a check against the DNA. TRBV21-1 is labeled a pseudogene. This CDR3 is built from 14 residues. The CDR3 DNA reads as TGTGCCAGCAGGAGACAGGAGAACTCCTACGAGCAGTACTTC. Protein: CASRRQENSYEQYF.

The rearrangement uses TRBV30 and TRBJ1-5, with unresolved D. V was clipped by 5 bases and J by 6 bases, with 14 bases between them. The CDR3 runs to 13 residues. Germline V CDR1 and CDR2: GTSNPN, SVGIG (reference sequence). The CDR3 coding sequence is TGTGCCTGGGCTATCAGGAACGGTCAGCCCCAGCATTTT. It specifies CAWAIRNGQPQHF.

This rearrangement joins TRBV30 to TRBJ2-7; perhaps TRBD2 as D (6 bases). V lost 4 bases to trimming and J lost 0 bases, with 13 bases between them. The CDR3 contains 14 residues. The V gene's germline CDR1 is GTSNPN and CDR2 SVGIG (reference sequence). CDR3: CAWKKGLSSYEQYF. CDR3 coding DNA: TGTGCCTGGAAAAAGGGACTCAGCTCCTACGAGCAGTACTTC.

V gene TRBV28 combines with J gene TRBJ1-2; TRBD1 might be the D (5 bases). Between the trimmed V and J ends, which lost 3 bases and 4 bases, there was a span of 15 bases. Looked up from germline, CDR1 is MDHEN and CDR2 is SYDVKM. The CDR3 is 15 residues long. The CDR3 nucleotides read TGTGCCAGCAGTTTGATCGGGGGACGAAGCTATGGCTACACCTTC. Residues: CASSLIGGRSYGYTF.

V is TRBV11-2 and J is TRBJ2-7; the match to TRBD2 covers 8 bases. This CDR3 is 17 amino acids long. Unmatched junction bases numbered 12, after V lost 0 bases and J lost 5 bases. Germline CDR1 reads SGHAT; CDR2 reads FQNNGV. The CDR3 DNA follows: TGTGCCAGCAGCTTAGATCTCGGAGCGGGAGCGAGGAACGAGCAGTACTTC. Its protein product is CASSLDLGAGARNEQYF.

The chain joins TRBV11-2 to TRBJ1-1, with a tentative D call TRBD1 (6 bases). Germline CDR1 and CDR2: SGHAT and FQNNGV. There are 15 residues in the CDR3. Trimming took 4 bases from V and 1 from J, leaving 13 bases between them. CDR3: CASSSGGQGNTEAFF. The CDR3 DNA is TGTGCCAGCAGCTCGGGGGGGCAGGGGAACACTGAAGCTTTCTTT.